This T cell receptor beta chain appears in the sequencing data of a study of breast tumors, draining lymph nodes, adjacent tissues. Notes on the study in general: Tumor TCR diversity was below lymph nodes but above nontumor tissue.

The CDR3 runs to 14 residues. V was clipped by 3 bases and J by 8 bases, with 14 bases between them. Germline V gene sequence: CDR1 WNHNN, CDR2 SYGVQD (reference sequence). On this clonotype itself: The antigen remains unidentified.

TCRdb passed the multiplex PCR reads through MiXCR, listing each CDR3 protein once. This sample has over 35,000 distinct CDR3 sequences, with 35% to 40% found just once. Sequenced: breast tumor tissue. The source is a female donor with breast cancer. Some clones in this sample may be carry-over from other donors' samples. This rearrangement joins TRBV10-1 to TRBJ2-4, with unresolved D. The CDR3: CASSDGPPEHIQYF. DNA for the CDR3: TGCGCCAGCAGTGACGGCCCACCGGAACACATTCAGTACTTC.